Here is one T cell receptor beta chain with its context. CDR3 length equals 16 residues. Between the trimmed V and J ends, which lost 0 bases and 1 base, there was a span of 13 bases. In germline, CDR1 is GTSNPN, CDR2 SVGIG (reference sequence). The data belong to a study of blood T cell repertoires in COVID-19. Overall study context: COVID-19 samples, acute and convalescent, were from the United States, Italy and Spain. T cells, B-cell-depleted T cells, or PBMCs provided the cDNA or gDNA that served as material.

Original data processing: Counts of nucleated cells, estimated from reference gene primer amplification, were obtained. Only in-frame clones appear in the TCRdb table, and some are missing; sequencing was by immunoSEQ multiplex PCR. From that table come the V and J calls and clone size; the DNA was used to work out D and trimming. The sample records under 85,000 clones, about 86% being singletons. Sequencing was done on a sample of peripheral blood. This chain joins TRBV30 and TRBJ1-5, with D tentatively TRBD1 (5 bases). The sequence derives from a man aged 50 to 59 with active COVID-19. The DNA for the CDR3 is TGTGCCTGGAGTGTACACCAGGGATTGAGCAATCAGCCCCAGCATTTT. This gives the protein CAWSVHQGLSNQPQHF.